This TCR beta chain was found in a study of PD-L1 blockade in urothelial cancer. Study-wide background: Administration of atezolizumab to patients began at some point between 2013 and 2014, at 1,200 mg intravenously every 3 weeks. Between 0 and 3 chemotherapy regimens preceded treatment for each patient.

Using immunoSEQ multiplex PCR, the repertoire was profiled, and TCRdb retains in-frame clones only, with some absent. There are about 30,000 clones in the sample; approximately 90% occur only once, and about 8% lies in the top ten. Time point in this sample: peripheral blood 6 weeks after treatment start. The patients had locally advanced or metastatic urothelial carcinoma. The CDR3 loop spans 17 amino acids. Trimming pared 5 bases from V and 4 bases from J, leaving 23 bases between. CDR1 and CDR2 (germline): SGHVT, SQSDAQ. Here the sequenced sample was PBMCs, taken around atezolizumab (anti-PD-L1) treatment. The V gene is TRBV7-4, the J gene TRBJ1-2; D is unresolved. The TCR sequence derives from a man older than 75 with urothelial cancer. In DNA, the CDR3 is TGTGCCAGCAGCACCCGCCCCCGGGTATCCCTGTCCTATGGCTACACCTTC. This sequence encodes CASSTRPRVSLSYGYTF.